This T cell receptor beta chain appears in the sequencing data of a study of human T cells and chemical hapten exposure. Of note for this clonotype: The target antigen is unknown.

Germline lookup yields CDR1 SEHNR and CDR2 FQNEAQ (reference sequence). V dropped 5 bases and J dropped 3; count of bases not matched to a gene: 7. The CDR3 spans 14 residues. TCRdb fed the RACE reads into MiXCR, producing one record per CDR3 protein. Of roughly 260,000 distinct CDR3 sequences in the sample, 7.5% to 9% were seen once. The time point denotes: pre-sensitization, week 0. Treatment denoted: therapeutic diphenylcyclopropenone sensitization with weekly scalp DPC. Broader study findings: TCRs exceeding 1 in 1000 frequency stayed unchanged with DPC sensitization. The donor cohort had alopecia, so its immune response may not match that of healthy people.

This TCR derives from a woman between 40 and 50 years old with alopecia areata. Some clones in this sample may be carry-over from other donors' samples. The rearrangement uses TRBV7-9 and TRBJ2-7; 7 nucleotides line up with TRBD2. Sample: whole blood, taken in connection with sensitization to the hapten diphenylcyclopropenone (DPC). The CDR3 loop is CASSPTSSGYEQYF. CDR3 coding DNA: TGTGCCAGCAGCCCGACTAGCAGCGGCTACGAGCAGTACTTC.